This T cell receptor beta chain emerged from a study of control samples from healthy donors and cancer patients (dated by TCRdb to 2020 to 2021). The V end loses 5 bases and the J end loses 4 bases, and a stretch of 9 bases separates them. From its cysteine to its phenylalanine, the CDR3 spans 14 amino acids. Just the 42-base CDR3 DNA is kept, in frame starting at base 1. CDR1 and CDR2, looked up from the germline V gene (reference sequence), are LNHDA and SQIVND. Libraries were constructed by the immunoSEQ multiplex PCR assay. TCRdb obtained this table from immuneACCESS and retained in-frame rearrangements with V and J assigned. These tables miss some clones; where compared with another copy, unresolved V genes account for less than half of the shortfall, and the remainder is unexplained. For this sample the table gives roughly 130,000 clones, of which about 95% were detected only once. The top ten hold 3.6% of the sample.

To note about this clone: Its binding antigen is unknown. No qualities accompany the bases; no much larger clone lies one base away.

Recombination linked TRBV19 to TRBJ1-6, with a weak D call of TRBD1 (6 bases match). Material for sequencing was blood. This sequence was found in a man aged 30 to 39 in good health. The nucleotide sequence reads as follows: TGTGCCAGTAGTTCACAGGGATATAATTCACCCCTCCACTTT. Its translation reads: CASSSQGYNSPLHF.